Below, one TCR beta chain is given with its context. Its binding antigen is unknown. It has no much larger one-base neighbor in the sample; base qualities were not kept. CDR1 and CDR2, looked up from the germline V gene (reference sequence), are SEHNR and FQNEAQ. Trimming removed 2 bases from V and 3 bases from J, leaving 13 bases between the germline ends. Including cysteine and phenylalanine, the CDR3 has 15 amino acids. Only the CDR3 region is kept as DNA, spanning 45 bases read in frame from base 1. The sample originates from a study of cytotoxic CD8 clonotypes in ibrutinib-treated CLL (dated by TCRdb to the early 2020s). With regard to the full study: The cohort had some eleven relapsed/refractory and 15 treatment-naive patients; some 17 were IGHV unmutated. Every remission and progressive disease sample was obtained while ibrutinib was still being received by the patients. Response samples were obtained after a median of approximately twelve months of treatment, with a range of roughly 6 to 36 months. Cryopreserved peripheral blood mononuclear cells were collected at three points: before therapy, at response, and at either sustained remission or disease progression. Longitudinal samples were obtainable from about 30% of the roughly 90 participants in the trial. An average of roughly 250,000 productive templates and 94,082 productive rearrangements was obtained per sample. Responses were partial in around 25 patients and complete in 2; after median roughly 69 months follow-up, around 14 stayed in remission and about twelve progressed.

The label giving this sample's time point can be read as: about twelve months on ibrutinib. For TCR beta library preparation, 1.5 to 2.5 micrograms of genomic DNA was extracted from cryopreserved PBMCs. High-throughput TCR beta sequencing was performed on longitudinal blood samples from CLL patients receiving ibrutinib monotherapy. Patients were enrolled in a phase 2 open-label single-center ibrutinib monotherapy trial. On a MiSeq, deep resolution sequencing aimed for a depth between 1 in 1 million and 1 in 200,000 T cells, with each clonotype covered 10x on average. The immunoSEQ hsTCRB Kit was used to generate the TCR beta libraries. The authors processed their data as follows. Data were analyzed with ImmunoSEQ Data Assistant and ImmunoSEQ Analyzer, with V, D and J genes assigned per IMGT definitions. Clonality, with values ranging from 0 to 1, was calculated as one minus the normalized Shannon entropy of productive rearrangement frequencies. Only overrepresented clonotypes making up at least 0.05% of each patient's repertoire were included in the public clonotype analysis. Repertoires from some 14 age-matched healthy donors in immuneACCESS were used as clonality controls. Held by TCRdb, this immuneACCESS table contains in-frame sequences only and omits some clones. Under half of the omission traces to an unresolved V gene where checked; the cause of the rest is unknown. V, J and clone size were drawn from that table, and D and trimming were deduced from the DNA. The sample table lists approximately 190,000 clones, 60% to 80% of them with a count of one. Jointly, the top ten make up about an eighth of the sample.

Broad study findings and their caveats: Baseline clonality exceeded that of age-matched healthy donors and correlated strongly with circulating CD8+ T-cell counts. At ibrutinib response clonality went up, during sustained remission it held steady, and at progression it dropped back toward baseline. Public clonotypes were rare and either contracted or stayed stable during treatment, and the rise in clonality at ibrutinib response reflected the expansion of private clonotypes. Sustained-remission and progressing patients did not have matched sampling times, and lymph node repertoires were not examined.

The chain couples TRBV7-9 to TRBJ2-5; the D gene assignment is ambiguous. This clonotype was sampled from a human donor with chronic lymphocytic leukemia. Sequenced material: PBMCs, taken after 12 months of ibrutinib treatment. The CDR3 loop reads CASSLREGWKETQYF. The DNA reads TGTGCCAGCAGCTTACGCGAAGGGTGGAAAGAGACCCAGTACTTC.